Each of the 20 T cell receptor beta chains below was sequenced from the same sample in a study of cytomegalovirus exposure and HLA in healthy donors. In the PCR, 60 Vbeta and 13 Jbeta primers were used. TCRdb's table, derived via immunoSEQ multiplex PCR, lists solely in-frame clones and lacks some. The profile covers approximately 210,000 clones, with about 88% appearing a single time and 1.5% to 2% taken by the ten largest. The sequenced sample was PBMCs. These receptors were collected from a woman aged 18-29 years in good health and CMV-seronegative.

This chain uses TRBV30 with TRBJ1-6; tentatively, D is TRBD1 (6 bases). This CDR3 region has 10 residues. Germline V gives CDR1 GTSNPN, CDR2 SVGIG (reference sequence). Trimming left V 7 bases short and J 10 bases short, with 8 bases between. The CDR3 region has the DNA TGTGCCTTGGACAGCTCACCCCTCCACTTT. Its protein product is CALDSSPLHF.

A note on this clone: The germline gene is not matched at one end of the junction; a read error may be the cause. The chain combines TRBV7-9 with TRBJ2-5, with D uncertain. The CDR3 spans 11 residues. Germline CDR1 is SEHNR and CDR2 is FQNEAQ (reference sequence). The CDR3: CASRLAETQYF. CDR3 in DNA: TGTGCCAGCCGCTTGGCAGAGACCCAGTACTTC. The full variable domain, with the rest looked up from reference TRBV7-9 and TRBJ2-5, is DTGVSQNPRHKITKRGQNVTFRCDPISEHNRLYWYRQTLGQGPEFLTYFQNEAQLEKSRLLSDRFSAERPKGSFSTLEIQRTEQGDSAMYLCASRLAETQYFGPGTRLLVL.

The chain is built from TRBV9 and TRBJ2-5; 7 nucleotides match TRBD2. This CDR3 region has 15 residues. V lost 4 bases and J lost 4; bases outside the gene matches: 10. CDR1 and CDR2 (germline): SGDLS, YYNGEE. The CDR3 DNA is TGTGCCAGCAGCTTGGCTAGCGGATTAGTAGAGACCCAGTACTTC. Residues: CASSLASGLVETQYF.

The rearrangement joins TRBV5-1 to TRBJ1-1, with TRBD1 matching over 7 bases. This CDR3 is 16 amino acids long. J was trimmed by 4 bases and V by 4 bases; bases with no gene match: 13. The germline V gene has CDR1 SGHRS and CDR2 YFSETQ. The CDR3 sequence is CASSARQGGAVTEAFF. The CDR3 DNA reads TGCGCCAGCAGCGCGAGACAGGGAGGCGCGGTCACTGAAGCTTTCTTT.

V usage is TRBV5-8 and J usage is TRBJ1-2; D might be TRBD1 (5 bases). V was pared by 2 bases and J by 4 bases, with 18 bases between. Germline V CDR1 and CDR2: SGHTS, YDEGEE. The CDR3 runs to 16 residues. The CDR3 loop reads CASSLSSQGLRYGYTF. CDR3 DNA sequence: TGTGCCAGCAGCTTATCCTCCCAGGGACTTCGCTATGGCTACACCTTC.

The chain employs TRBV11-1 and TRBJ2-2; 8 bases are a match to TRBD1. Germline-derived CDR1 and CDR2 are SGHAT and FQDESV (reference sequence). The CDR3 runs to 16 residues. The ends lost 5 bases at V and 0 bases at J; junction bases unmatched: 5. The CDR3, as DNA: TGTGCCAGCAGCCCAGGGGGCAGGGCGAACACCGGGGAGCTGTTTTTT. Amino acid sequence: CASSPGGRANTGELFF.

This clone has only a few counts. The chain is built from TRBV29-1 and TRBJ2-5; maybe TRBD2 (5 bases). The DNA end is a closer match to TRBJ2-7, so the J assignment may be wrong. This CDR3 has 14 amino acids. From germline, CDR1 is SQVTM and CDR2 ANQGSEA. DNA of the CDR3: TGCAGCGTTGAAGTAGCCGGAGGCTCCTACGAGCAGTACTTC. It yields the protein CSVEVAGGSYEQYF.

V and J are TRBV19 and TRBJ2-5, with D perhaps matching TRBD1 (6 bases). There are 13 residues in the CDR3. Germline V CDR1 and CDR2: LNHDA, SQIVND (reference sequence). V was clipped by 5 bases and J by 4 bases, with 11 bases between them. The CDR3: CASSGNRVETQYF. The CDR3 nucleotides read TGTGCCAGTAGTGGGAACAGGGTAGAGACCCAGTACTTC.

The rearrangement links TRBV19 to TRBJ2-5; TRBD2 matches at 15 bases. CDR1 and CDR2 (germline): LNHDA, SQIVND (reference sequence). The CDR3 loop spans 15 amino acids. V gave up 8 bases and J gave up 4 bases; unmatched junction bases: 5. CDR3 nucleotide sequence: TGTGCCAGTGGGACTAGCGGGGGGAATGGAGAGACCCAGTACTTC. It specifies CASGTSGGNGETQYF.

The V call is TRBV19, the J call TRBJ1-4; D is unresolved. Trimming shortened V by 11 bases and J by 7 bases, and 8 bases separated the two germline ends. From germline, CDR1 is LNHDA and CDR2 SQIVND (reference sequence). This CDR3 region has 10 residues. The CDR3 loop reads CAGGSEKLFF. The CDR3 DNA reads TGTGCCGGAGGGTCTGAAAAACTGTTTTTT.

The rearrangement uses TRBV29-1 and TRBJ2-1, with TRBD2 identical over 8 bases. Germline CDR1 and CDR2: SQVTM and ANQGSEA. This CDR3 has 16 residues. Trimming removed 4 bases from V and 3 bases from J; junction bases left unmatched: 11. The CDR3 DNA reads as TGCAGCGTTGCTGGGCGTAGCGGGACCTACTACAATGAGCAGTTCTTC. The encoded protein is CSVAGRSGTYYNEQFF.

The V and J genes are TRBV19 and TRBJ1-1; tentatively, D is TRBD1 (6 bases). The CDR3 totals 12 residues. Germline V gives CDR1 LNHDA, CDR2 SQIVND (reference sequence). With 6 bases removed from V and 3 bases from J, the gap between germline ends came to 8 bases. CDR3 coding DNA: TGTGCCAGTAGGGCAGGGGACACTGAAGCTTTCTTT. This gives the protein CASRAGDTEAFF.

This rearrangement joins TRBV5-4 to TRBJ1-4; 8 bases line up with TRBD1. After removal of 3 bases from V and 7 bases from J, the junction contained 8 bases not matched to a gene. Germline CDR1 is SGHNT and CDR2 is YYREEE (reference sequence). CDR3 length: 15 residues. This CDR3 is CASSSGQGGFEKLFF. The CDR3 region has the DNA TGTGCCAGCAGCTCCGGACAGGGAGGTTTTGAAAAACTGTTTTTT. Supplemented by reference TRBV5-4 and TRBJ1-4, the full variable domain reads ETGVTQSPTHLIKTRGQQVTLRCSSQSGHNTVSWYQQALGQGPQFIFQYYREEENGRGNFPPRFSGLQFPNYSSELNVNALELDDSALYLCASSSGQGGFEKLFFGSGTQLSVL.

This clone has more than one count but fewer than ten. The V call is TRBV29-1, the J call TRBJ2-7; 11 positions agree with TRBD1. This CDR3 has 14 residues. Looked up from germline, CDR1 is SQVTM and CDR2 is ANQGSEA. V shed 8 bases, J shed 3 bases, and the junction held 9 bases outside the gene matches. Here the CDR3 reads CSSRGGTGGYEQYF. DNA for the CDR3: TGCAGCTCTAGGGGGGGGACAGGGGGCTACGAGCAGTACTTC.

Regarding this clone: The sample contains more than one DNA sequence encoding this CDR3. The rearrangement uses TRBV19 and TRBJ1-2; the match to TRBD1 covers 7 bases. V dropped 3 bases and J dropped 3; count of bases not matched to a gene: 1. CDR1 is LNHDA and CDR2 is SQIVND in the germline V gene (reference sequence). The CDR3 contains 13 residues. The CDR3 sequence is CASSIGTDYGYTF. CDR3 coding DNA: TGTGCCAGTAGTATCGGGACAGACTATGGCTACACCTTC.

The chain employs TRBV28 and TRBJ2-3; perhaps TRBD1 as D (6 bases). This CDR3 is 15 amino acids long. Per the germline V gene, CDR1 is MDHEN and CDR2 is SYDVKM. The V and J ends lost 5 bases and 2 bases respectively, with 14 bases between them. The CDR3 DNA reads TGTGCCAGCAGTCCGCGGACAGAACCCACAGATACGCAGTATTTT. It is translated as CASSPRTEPTDTQYF.

J is TRBJ2-7 and V is TRBV14, with 8 bases lining up with TRBD1. Germline CDR1 SGHDN, CDR2 FVKESK. The CDR3 has 12 amino acids. The V gene end was trimmed by 5 bases and the J gene end by 6 bases; junction bases not matched to a gene: 3. The CDR3 DNA follows: TGTGCCAGCAGCGCGACAGGGGTCGAGCAGTACTTC. Encoded protein: CASSATGVEQYF.

V is TRBV7-2 and J is TRBJ2-1; maybe TRBD2 (6 bases). V lost 1 base, J lost 4 bases, and 8 bases lay in between. Per the germline V gene, CDR1 is SGHTA and CDR2 is FQGNSA. The CDR3 spans 14 residues. CDR3 protein: CASSLGGRYNEQFF. The DNA for the CDR3 is TGTGCCAGCAGCTTAGGGGGGAGGTACAATGAGCAGTTCTTC.

V usage is TRBV5-1 and J usage is TRBJ2-5; no definite D call. V was clipped by 0 bases and J by 7 bases, with 13 bases between them. There are 14 residues in the CDR3. From germline, CDR1 is SGHRS and CDR2 YFSETQ. Here the CDR3 reads CASSLGQPTGTQYF. The CDR3 DNA follows: TGCGCCAGCAGCTTGGGGCAGCCTACGGGGACCCAGTACTTC.

The V gene is TRBV10-3, the J gene TRBJ1-1; the match to TRBD1 covers 7 bases. This CDR3 is built from 12 residues. V was pared by 4 bases and J by 4 bases, with 0 bases of the junction left unmatched. Germline V CDR1 and CDR2: ENHRY, SYGVKD. CDR3 in DNA: TGTGCCATCAGTGGACAGGGCACTGAAGCTTTCTTT. It is translated as CAISGQGTEAFF.